The following is a TCR beta chain sequence with its context. The table came from immunoSEQ multiplex PCR; TCRdb's copy has only in-frame clones and leaves some out. Of some 220,000 clones listed, about 79% are singletons. Trimming took off 2 bases at V and 1 base at J, with 7 bases between the two ends. Germline V gives CDR1 SGHDT, CDR2 YYEEEE. CDR3 size: 13 residues. The data belong to a study of blood T cell repertoires in COVID-19. This clonotype was obtained from a man between 50 and 59 years old with active or convalescent COVID-19. The sequenced material came from peripheral blood. The chain uses TRBV5-6 and TRBJ2-7; D call uncertain. The CDR3 loop reads CASSFGQSYEQYF. The DNA for the CDR3 is TGTGCCAGCAGCTTTGGGCAGTCCTACGAGCAGTACTTC. Variable domain in full (rest from reference TRBV5-6 and TRBJ2-7): DAGVTQSPTHLIKTRGQQVTLRCSPKSGHDTVSWYQQALGQGPQFIFQYYEEEERQRGNFPDRFSGHQFPNYSSELNVNALLLGDSALYLCASSFGQSYEQYFGPGTRLTVT.